A single sample gave rise to the 17 T cell receptor beta chains below, sequenced in a study of blood T cell repertoires in COVID-19. The table came from immunoSEQ multiplex PCR; TCRdb's copy has only in-frame clones and leaves some out. Of just over 300,000 clones listed, approximately 83% are singletons. Sequencing was carried out using PBMCs or T cells enriched from blood (not recorded which). These receptor sequences come from a young man who had recovered from COVID-19.

The J gene is TRBJ2-7, the V gene TRBV18; TRBD1 aligns across 7 bases. V lost 5 bases, J lost 4 bases, and 11 bases stayed unmatched. The CDR3 is made up of 15 amino acids. Germline-derived CDR1 and CDR2 are KGHSH and LQKENI. CDR3 in amino acids: CASSSTPTGVYEQYF. CDR3 coding DNA: TGTGCCAGCTCATCAACGCCCACAGGGGTATACGAGCAGTACTTC.

V usage is TRBV11-1 and J usage is TRBJ1-1; weak D call: TRBD1 (6 bases). CDR1 is SGHAT and CDR2 is FQDESV in the germline V gene (reference sequence). This CDR3 has 13 residues. V was pared by 5 bases and J by 7 bases, with 14 bases between. The CDR3 DNA reads TGTGCCAGCAGCCGTGACAGGCCTCTTGAAGCTTTCTTT. Amino acid sequence: CASSRDRPLEAFF.

The V and J genes are TRBV5-6 and TRBJ1-2, with D possibly TRBD1 on 5 matching bases. Germline V gene data show CDR1 as SGHDT and CDR2 as YYEEEE. The CDR3 consists of 16 residues. Trimming left V 4 bases short and J 2 bases short, with 18 bases between. The CDR3 spells CASSPLEQETNYGYTF. Here the CDR3 DNA reads TGTGCCAGCAGCCCTCTCGAACAGGAGACCAACTATGGCTACACCTTC.

The J gene is TRBJ1-3, the V gene TRBV9, with D uncertain. Trimming pared 2 bases from V and 4 bases from J, leaving 16 bases between. The CDR3 covers 16 residues. Germline V lookup: CDR1 SGDLS, CDR2 YYNGEE. CDR3 sequence: CASSVSSGFRGNTIYF. The CDR3 coding sequence is TGTGCCAGCAGCGTCTCCAGCGGGTTCAGGGGAAACACCATATATTTT.

This rearrangement joins TRBV7-8 to TRBJ2-1; 9 bases map to TRBD2. Losses at the gene ends were 2 bases for V and 8 bases for J; bases not matched to a gene: 1. CDR1 and CDR2 (germline): SGHVS, FQNEAQ. The CDR3 contains 13 residues. DNA of the CDR3: TGTGCCAGCAGCTTACTAGCGGGGCATGAGCAGTTCTTC. Translating gives CASSLLAGHEQFF.

This clone was counted only a few times. The V call is TRBV6-2 or TRBV6-3, the J call TRBJ2-7, with D maybe TRBD1 (6 bases). The V end lost 4 bases, the J end lost 1 base, and 17 bases lay between the germline ends. The CDR3 runs 16 residues. Germline lookup yields CDR1 MNHEY and CDR2 SVGEGT. CDR3 residues: CASSSLKGEGSYEQYF. The CDR3 nucleotides are TGTGCCAGCAGTTCCCTTAAGGGGGAAGGTTCCTACGAGCAGTACTTC.

The rearrangement uses TRBV5-5 and TRBJ1-4, with D uncertain. Germline assignment: CDR1 SGHKS and CDR2 YYEKEE (reference sequence). This CDR3 comprises 15 residues. V was cut by 5 bases and J by 6 bases, with 17 bases left in between. CDR3 DNA: TGTGCCAGCAGTCCTCGAGGAGGTCTCGATGAAAAACTGTTTTTT. It codes for CASSPRGGLDEKLFF.

This clone came up once. CDR3 DNA: TGTGCCAGCAGCTTAATTCCGGGTGCGAGCACAGATACGCAGTATTTT. This translates into CASSLIPGASTDTQYF. V is TRBV7-3 and J is TRBJ2-3; D is ambiguous. The ends were cut back, 1 base at V and 0 bases at J, with 11 bases in the middle. This CDR3 has 16 residues. The V gene's germline CDR1 is SGHTA and CDR2 FQGTGA.

This clone was recorded a few times. The chain couples TRBV11-3 to TRBJ2-3; weak D call: TRBD2 (6 bases). CDR1 and CDR2 (germline): SGHNT, YENEEA. This CDR3 has 14 residues. V was trimmed by 1 base and J by 9 bases, leaving 14 bases between them. CDR3 sequence: CASSLVPPRGTQYF. The DNA of the CDR3 is TGTGCCAGCAGCTTAGTGCCTCCTCGGGGGACGCAGTATTTT.

The gene calls are TRBV3-1 (or the pseudogene TRBV3-2) and TRBJ1-2; perhaps TRBD1 as D (6 bases). Germline V CDR1 and CDR2: LGHDT, YNNKEL (reference sequence). The CDR3 covers 15 residues. V lost 0 bases and J 8 bases, leaving 16 bases between the germline ends. The CDR3 DNA reads as TGTGCCAGCAGCCAAGAATCCCAGGGGTTAGAGGGCTACACCTTC. Protein: CASSQESQGLEGYTF.

This rearrangement joins TRBV5-8 to TRBJ1-3, with a weak D call TRBD1 (6 bases). Germline V gene lookup returns CDR1 SGHTS and CDR2 YDEGEE. This CDR3 is 17 amino acids long. V lost 0 bases and J 0 bases, leaving 13 bases between the germline ends. In DNA form, the CDR3 reads TGTGCCAGCAGCTTGGCTCCGGACAGTTCCTCTGGAAACACCATATATTTT. Translated, it gives CASSLAPDSSSGNTIYF.

The chain recombines TRBV4-2 with TRBJ1-6; D unclear. The germline gives CDR1 LGHNA, CDR2 YNFKEQ. This CDR3 comprises 14 residues. V was cut by 1 base and J by 7 bases, with 8 bases left in between. CDR3 nucleotide sequence: TGTGCCAGCAGCCAAGCCCAGAAGAATTCACCCCTCCACTTT. This sequence encodes CASSQAQKNSPLHF.

The chain has TRBV11-2 and TRBJ1-1; D perhaps matches TRBD1 (5 bases). The V gene's germline CDR1 is SGHAT and CDR2 FQNNGV. Trimming removed 0 bases at V and 7 bases at J, with 15 bases between. This CDR3 has 15 amino acids. CDR3: CASSLDLSQVGEAFF. CDR3 sequence (DNA): TGTGCCAGCAGCTTAGATCTTTCACAGGTCGGTGAAGCTTTCTTT.

The rearrangement links TRBV12-3 or TRBV12-4 to TRBJ1-1; D not resolved. Trimming took 6 bases from V and 5 from J, leaving 10 bases between them. The CDR3 totals 12 residues. CDR3 coding DNA: TGTGCCAGCAGCAGAACAAGTACTGAAGCTTTCTTT. Encoded protein: CASSRTSTEAFF.

The chain has TRBV5-1 and TRBJ1-2; TRBD1 matches 7 bases. This CDR3 is 13 amino acids long. Germline V gene lookup returns CDR1 SGHRS and CDR2 YFSETQ. Losses at the gene ends were 6 bases for V and 2 bases for J; bases not matched to a gene: 4. The CDR3 sequence is CASTSTGNYGYTF. The CDR3 DNA is TGCGCCAGCACCTCGACAGGGAACTATGGCTACACCTTC.

The chain recombines TRBV6-1 with TRBJ1-5, with unresolved D. Trimming took 3 bases from V and 11 from J, leaving 14 bases between them. This CDR3 has 13 residues. The germline gives CDR1 MNHNS, CDR2 SASEGT. CDR3 protein: CASSDLRDTAQHF. The CDR3 DNA reads TGTGCCAGCAGTGACCTGAGGGATACGGCCCAGCATTTT.

This clone was detected once. V and J are TRBV24-1 and TRBJ2-1, with 7 nucleotides matching TRBD1. The CDR3 is 16 amino acids. From germline, CDR1 is KGHDR and CDR2 SFDVKD. V lost 6 bases to trimming and J lost 1 base; unmatched junction nucleotides: 8. The CDR3 sequence: CATSKTGFASYNEQFF. The CDR3, as DNA: TGTGCCACCAGTAAGACAGGGTTCGCGTCCTACAATGAGCAGTTCTTC.